This T cell receptor (beta chain) comes out of a study of CD8 T cells in ankylosing spondylitis (dated by TCRdb to the late 2010s). For the study in its entirety: The study set out to find disease-linked TCR variants by profiling T cell receptor beta repertoires in ankylosing spondylitis patients and healthy donors. The full study cohort was made up of about 24 ankylosing spondylitis patients and 108 healthy donors. Samples of peripheral blood were taken, and for ankylosing spondylitis patients, synovial fluid was collected as well.

The CDR3, cysteine through phenylalanine, is 15 amino acids long. CDR3 DNA is the only sequence kept; it has 45 bases, read in frame from the first base. CDR1 DFQATT and CDR2 SNEGSKA were looked up in the germline V gene (reference sequence). Trimming takes 6 bases from V and 0 bases from J, and the germline ends sit 17 bases apart. This clonotype has more than one count but fewer than ten. Its antigen is still unknown. No much larger clone exists at a distance of one base, and base qualities are not known. The paper as a whole reports these results and caveats: A TCR beta motif of fewer than 10 highly homologous amino acid variants appeared characteristic of blood from ankylosing spondylitis patients. Significant enrichment of the disease-linked clones was reported in matched synovial fluid samples from ankylosing spondylitis patients. Some TCR beta motif variants had previously been reported in synovial fluid and blood of reactive arthritis patients, which suggested common disease-initiation mechanisms. The disease-linked clones showed a CD8+ phenotype and occurred at relatively low frequencies in peripheral blood.

TCRdb records Illumina HiSeq 2500 as the sequencer. Quantitative 5'-RACE with molecular barcodes was the method used to prepare the TCR beta libraries. Under the source paper's analysis protocol: To identify disease-linked TCR variants, a new computational method was used, one built on a probabilistic model of VDJ rearrangement. TCRdb reprocessing: public reads trimmed at Q25 with fastp, clones called with MiXCR, in-frame beta chains kept. All rows with the same CDR3 protein become a single entry with the most common DNA and genes. The authors' filters were not applied to this entry. The sample table records around 430,000 distinct CDR3 sequences; roughly 18% of these occur just once. The top ten constitute about 0.94% of the sample.

This TCR derives from a male donor with ankylosing spondylitis. The specimen was blood, either unsorted or a sorted T cell fraction (not recorded which). The rearrangement joined TRBV20-1 to TRBJ1-1, with a tentative D gene TRBD1 over 6 matching bases. The encoded CDR3 is CSAFQDSNMNTEAFF. The nucleotides read TGCAGTGCCTTCCAGGACAGTAATATGAACACTGAAGCTTTCTTT.